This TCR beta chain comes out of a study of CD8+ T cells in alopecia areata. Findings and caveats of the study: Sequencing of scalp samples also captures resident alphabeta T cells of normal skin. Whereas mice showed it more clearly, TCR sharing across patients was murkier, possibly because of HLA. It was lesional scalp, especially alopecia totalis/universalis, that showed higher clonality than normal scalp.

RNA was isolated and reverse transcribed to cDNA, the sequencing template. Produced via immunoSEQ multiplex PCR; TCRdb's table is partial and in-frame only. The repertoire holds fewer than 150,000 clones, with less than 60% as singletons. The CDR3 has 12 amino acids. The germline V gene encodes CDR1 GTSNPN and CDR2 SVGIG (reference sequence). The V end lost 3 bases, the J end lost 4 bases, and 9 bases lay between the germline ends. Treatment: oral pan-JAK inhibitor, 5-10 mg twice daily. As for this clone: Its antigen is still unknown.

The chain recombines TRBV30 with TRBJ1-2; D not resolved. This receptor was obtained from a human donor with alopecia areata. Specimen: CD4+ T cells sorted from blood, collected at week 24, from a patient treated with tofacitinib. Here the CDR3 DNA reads TGTGCCTGGAGCCGGGATATCTATGGCTACACCTTC. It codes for CAWSRDIYGYTF. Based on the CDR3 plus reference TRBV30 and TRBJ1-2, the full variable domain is SQTIHQWPATLVQPVGSPLSLECTVEGTSNPNLYWYRQAAGRGLQLLFYSVGIGQISSEVPQNLSASRPQDRQFILSSKKLLLSDSGFYLCAWSRDIYGYTFGSGTRLTVV.